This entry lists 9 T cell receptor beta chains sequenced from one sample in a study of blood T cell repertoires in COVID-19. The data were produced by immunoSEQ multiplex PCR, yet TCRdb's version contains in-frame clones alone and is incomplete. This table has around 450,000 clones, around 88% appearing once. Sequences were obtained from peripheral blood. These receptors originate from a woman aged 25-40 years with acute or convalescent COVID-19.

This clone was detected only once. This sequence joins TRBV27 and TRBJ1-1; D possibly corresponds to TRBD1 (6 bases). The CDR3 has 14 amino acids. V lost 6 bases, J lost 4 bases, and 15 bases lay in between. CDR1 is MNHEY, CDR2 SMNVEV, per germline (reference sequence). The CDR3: CASRTGYGVTEAFF. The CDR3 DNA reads TGTGCCAGCAGAACAGGGTATGGTGTCACTGAAGCTTTCTTT.

The CDR3 DNA sequence: TGCAGCGCTTCCCCCGGGGCCGGGGAGCTGTTTTTT. As protein: CSASPGAGELFF. The V and J genes are TRBV29-1 and TRBJ2-2, with D perhaps TRBD2 (5 bases). Germline values: CDR1 SQVTM, CDR2 ANQGSEA. This CDR3 region has 12 residues. V was shortened by 7 bases and J by 6 bases, with 12 bases between the two germline ends.

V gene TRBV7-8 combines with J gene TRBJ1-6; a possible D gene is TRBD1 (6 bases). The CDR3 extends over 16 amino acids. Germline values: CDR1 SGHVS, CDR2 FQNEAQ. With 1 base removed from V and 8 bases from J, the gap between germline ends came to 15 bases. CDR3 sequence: CASSLDGGLSDSPLHF. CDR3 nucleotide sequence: TGTGCCAGCAGCTTAGATGGGGGCCTTAGTGATTCACCCCTCCACTTT.

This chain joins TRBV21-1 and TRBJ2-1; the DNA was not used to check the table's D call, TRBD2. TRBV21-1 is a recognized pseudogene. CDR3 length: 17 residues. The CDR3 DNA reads TGTGCCATCCAAACCCTCATCCTAGCGGACCTCTACAATGAGCAGTTCTTC. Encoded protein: CAIQTLILADLYNEQFF.

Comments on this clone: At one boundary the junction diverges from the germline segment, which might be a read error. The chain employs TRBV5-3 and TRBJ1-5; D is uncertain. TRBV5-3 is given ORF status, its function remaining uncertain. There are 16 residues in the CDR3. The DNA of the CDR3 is TGTGCCAGAAGCTTGGTGGGCGGGGAAGGAAATCAGTCCCAGCATTTT. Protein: CARSLVGGEGNQSQHF.

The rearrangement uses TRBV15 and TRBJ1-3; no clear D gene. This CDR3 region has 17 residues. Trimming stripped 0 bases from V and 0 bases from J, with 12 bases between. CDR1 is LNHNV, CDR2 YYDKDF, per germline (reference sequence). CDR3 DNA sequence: TGTGCCACCAGCAGAGATCCGGGTTTAACCTCTGGAAACACCATATATTTT. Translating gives CATSRDPGLTSGNTIYF. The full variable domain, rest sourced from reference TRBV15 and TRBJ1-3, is DAMVIQNPRYQVTQFGKPVTLSCSQTLNHNVMYWYQQKSSQAPKLLFHYYDKDFNNEADTPDNFQSRRPNTSFCFLDIRSPGLGDTAMYLCATSRDPGLTSGNTIYFGEGSWLTVV.

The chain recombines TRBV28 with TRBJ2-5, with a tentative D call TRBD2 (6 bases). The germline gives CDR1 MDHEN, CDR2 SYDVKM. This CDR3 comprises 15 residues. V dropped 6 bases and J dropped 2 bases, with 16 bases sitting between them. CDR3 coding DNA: TGTGCCAGCAGCCGCGGGACTGTAGATCAAGAGACCCAGTACTTC. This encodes CASSRGTVDQETQYF.

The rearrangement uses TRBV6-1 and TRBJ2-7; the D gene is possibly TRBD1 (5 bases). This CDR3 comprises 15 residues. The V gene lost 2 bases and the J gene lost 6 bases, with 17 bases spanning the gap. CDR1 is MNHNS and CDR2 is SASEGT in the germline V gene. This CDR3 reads CASSELGHRSIEQYF. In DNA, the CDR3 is TGTGCCAGCAGTGAACTTGGACACCGTTCAATCGAGCAGTACTTC.

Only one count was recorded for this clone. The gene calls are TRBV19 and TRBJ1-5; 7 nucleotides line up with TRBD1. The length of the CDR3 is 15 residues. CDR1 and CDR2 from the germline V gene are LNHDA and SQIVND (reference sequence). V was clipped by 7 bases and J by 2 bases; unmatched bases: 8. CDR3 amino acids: CASTKTGQRNQPQHF. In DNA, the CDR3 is TGTGCCAGTACTAAGACAGGGCAGCGCAATCAGCCCCAGCATTTT.